The 12 T cell receptor beta chains below were found in one sample sequenced in a study of CD8 T cells in Susac syndrome. Random-hexamer reverse transcription was applied to about 0.45 to 1 ug RNA. TCRdb re-called the immunoSEQ multiplex PCR reads through MiXCR, storing one row per CDR3 protein. This table holds some 300,000 distinct CDR3 sequences, about 88% found once. The sequenced sample consisted of CD8+ T cells from PBMCs. The source of these receptors is a human donor with multiple sclerosis.

This chain uses TRBV5-1 with TRBJ1-4, with D unclear. This CDR3 spans 15 amino acids. V lost 1 base and J lost 3, with 10 bases in between. Germline V lookup: CDR1 SGHRS, CDR2 YFSETQ. The DNA for the CDR3 is TGCGCCAGCAGCTTGTCAGGTTCCCCTAATGAAAAACTGTTTTTT. Protein: CASSLSGSPNEKLFF. The full variable domain, completed using reference TRBV5-1 and TRBJ1-4, is KAGVTQTPRYLIKTRGQQVTLSCSPISGHRSVSWYQQTPGQGLQFLFEYFSETQRNKGNFPGRFSGRQFSNSRSEMNVSTLELGDSALYLCASSLSGSPNEKLFFGSGTQLSVL.

The rearrangement uses TRBV7-9 and TRBJ2-1, with D maybe TRBD2 (5 bases). Trimming left V 0 bases short and J 5 bases short, with 14 bases between. This CDR3 comprises 16 residues. Germline V gene sequence: CDR1 SEHNR, CDR2 FQNEAQ (reference sequence). As DNA, the CDR3 is TGTGCCAGCAGCTTAGCCCCAGCAGGACTTAACAATGAGCAGTTCTTC. Encoded protein: CASSLAPAGLNNEQFF.

This clonotype occurred once. The chain links TRBV19 to TRBJ1-5; 8 positions agree with TRBD1. Germline V CDR1 and CDR2: LNHDA, SQIVND (reference sequence). Trimming at V came to 7 bases and at J to 3 bases, leaving 11 bases not matched to a gene. This CDR3 is built from 16 residues. CDR3 bases: TGTGCCAGTAACCCCTGGGCAGGGGGCGACAATCAGCCCCAGCATTTT. Translating it yields CASNPWAGGDNQPQHF.

V and J are TRBV28 and TRBJ2-7, with 10 bases that match TRBD1. The CDR3 loop spans 14 amino acids. J lost 5 bases, V lost 2 bases, and 3 bases had no gene match. Germline CDR1 and CDR2: MDHEN and SYDVKM. CDR3 protein: CASSLPGTGDEQYF. The CDR3 DNA reads as TGTGCCAGCAGTTTACCCGGGACAGGGGACGAGCAGTACTTC.

The chain employs TRBV2 and TRBJ2-7, with 7 bases aligning to TRBD2. The CDR3 length is 14 residues. CDR1 SNHLY and CDR2 FYNNEI come from the germline V gene. With V trimmed by 3 bases and J by 5 bases, 7 bases remained unmatched. The CDR3 region has the DNA TGTGCCAGCAGTGATGGGAGGGGCTGGGACGAGCAGTACTTC. It is translated as CASSDGRGWDEQYF.

The CDR3 reads CSARLSWSGGGELFF. CDR3 DNA sequence: TGCAGTGCTAGACTCTCGTGGAGCGGAGGCGGGGAGCTGTTTTTT. This chain connects TRBV20-1 to TRBJ2-2; TRBD2 is a possible D gene (5 bases). The CDR3 consists of 15 residues. V lost 2 bases, J lost 7 bases, and 17 bases lay in between. Germline assignment: CDR1 DFQATT and CDR2 SNEGSKA (reference sequence).

This sequence joins TRBV27 and TRBJ2-1, with 7 bases identical to TRBD2. V lost 4 bases, J lost 2 bases, and 2 bases stayed unmatched. The CDR3 length is 14 residues. Germline CDR1 and CDR2: MNHEY and SMNVEV (reference sequence). CDR3 residues: CASSSGTTYNEQFF. The CDR3 DNA sequence: TGTGCCAGCAGTTCCGGGACTACCTACAATGAGCAGTTCTTC.

The V call is TRBV6-5, the J call TRBJ2-1; D call uncertain. There are 12 residues in the CDR3. Germline CDR1 is MNHEY and CDR2 is SVGAGI. The germline V and J ends were trimmed by 5 bases and 14 bases, with 16 bases remaining between them. This chain's CDR3 is CASSPSAFMEFF. DNA for the CDR3: TGTGCCAGCAGTCCCTCGGCCTTCATGGAGTTCTTC.

This clonotype was detected only once. The genes are TRBV11-1 and TRBJ2-5; D unclear. This CDR3 is built from 17 residues. V was clipped by 1 base and J by 1 base, with 16 bases between them. Germline assignment: CDR1 SGHAT and CDR2 FQDESV (reference sequence). CDR3 amino acids: CASSLETLGWIQETQYF. CDR3 DNA: TGTGCCAGCAGCTTAGAGACCCTGGGGTGGATCCAAGAGACCCAGTACTTC.

The CDR3 loop reads CASSGWENTEAFF. The DNA for the CDR3 is TGTGCCAGTAGTGGCTGGGAAAACACTGAAGCTTTCTTT. V is TRBV19 and J is TRBJ1-1, with D unclear. Germline lookup yields CDR1 LNHDA and CDR2 SQIVND (reference sequence). CDR3 length: 13 amino acids. With 5 bases removed from V and 2 bases from J, the gap between germline ends came to 9 bases.

This clonotype was seen once. The genes are TRBV5-4 and TRBJ2-7; D is unresolved. The CDR3 is 13 amino acids. Per germline, CDR1 SGHNT and CDR2 YYREEE (reference sequence). With 1 base removed from V and 6 bases from J, the gap between germline ends came to 11 bases. The CDR3 DNA reads TGTGCCAGCAGCTTGAGTGGCACACCCGAGCAGTACTTC. Translated, it gives CASSLSGTPEQYF.

This CDR3 is CASSRGFGELFF. DNA of the CDR3: TGTGCCAGCAGTAGGGGTTTCGGGGAGCTGTTTTTT. The chain employs TRBV27 and TRBJ2-2; D possibly corresponds to TRBD1 (5 bases). Trimming shortened V by 5 bases and J by 7 bases, and 8 bases separated the two germline ends. Looked up from germline, CDR1 is MNHEY and CDR2 is SMNVEV (reference sequence). The CDR3 consists of 12 residues.